These T cell receptor beta chains were read from a single sample in a study of blood T cell repertoires in COVID-19. Sequenced by immunoSEQ multiplex PCR; TCRdb stores in-frame clones only, minus some. The sample contains approximately 51,000 clones, around 86% of which appear only once. Sequencing input: peripheral blood. The origin of the receptors is a man aged 50 or older with active COVID-19. Both conserved end residues are part of each CDR3. A D gene is named only where the DNA matches it firmly. Some rows mark clone size as missing; the rest say once, few, many or name a class of expanded clone.

>TRBD1|.|13|TRBV5-6|TRBJ1-5
TGTGCCAGCAGCATCAGGGGGGATCAGCCCCAGCATTTT
CASSIRGDQPQHF
>.|.|14|TRBV5-1|TRBJ1-6
TGCGCCAGCGGGGCGGGACTGAATAATTCACCCCTCCACTTT
CASGAGLNNSPLHF
>.|.|14|TRBV24-1|TRBJ2-5
TGTGCCACCAGTGATGCGACAGGTACAGAGACCCAGTACTTC
CATSDATGTETQYF
>TRBD2|.|14|TRBV2|TRBJ2-1
TGTGCCAGCAGTGGGGGGAGGGGACTTCAGGAGCAGTTCTTC
CASSGGRGLQEQFF
>.|few|13|TRBV6-5|TRBJ2-7
TGTGCCAGCACCCCGGCCAGGGGGGACGAGCAGTACTTC
CASTPARGDEQYF
>TRBD2|.|16|TRBV3-1/TRBV3-2|TRBJ2-7
TGTGCCAGCAGCCAAGGCCGACTAGCGGGAGGGGATGAGCAGTACTTC
CASSQGRLAGGDEQYF
>TRBD1|.|14|TRBV11-3|TRBJ2-7
TGTGCCAGCAGCTTAGGACAGGGGAAGGACGAGCAGTACTTC
CASSLGQGKDEQYF
>.|.|14|TRBV11-2|TRBJ2-7
TGTGCCAGCAGCCCTACTGCGGGGAGCTACGAGCAGTACTTC
CASSPTAGSYEQYF
>TRBD2|.|15|TRBV7-2|TRBJ2-7
TGTGCCAGCAGCTTAGCTACTAGCGGGGCCTACGAGCAGTACTTC
CASSLATSGAYEQYF
>.|.|12|TRBV5-1|TRBJ2-3
TGCGCCAGCTTCGGGGGCACAGATACGCAGTATTTT
CASFGGTDTQYF
>TRBD2|.|15|TRBV5-1|TRBJ2-7
TGCGCCAGCAGCTCAACCGGGACTAGCGGGGACGAGCAGTACTTC
CASSSTGTSGDEQYF